Listed below are T cell receptor beta chains from one sample, sequenced in a study of siplizumab effects on memory and regulatory T cells. Clones were read by immunoSEQ multiplex PCR, and TCRdb kept only the in-frame ones, dropping some. The sample includes around 86,000 clones, around 94% of them seen just once. The sequencing sample was made of non-Treg CD4+ T cells sorted from blood. The receptors stem from a human donor in good health. Both conserved end residues are part of each CDR3. D genes are given only for firm matches. Rows may omit the clone size; those that give it use once, few, many or a size class.

cdr3_nt: TGTGCCAGCAGTTTGGGGTCGACAATTCTATACAATGAGCAGTTCTTC
cdr3_aa: CASSLGSTILYNEQFF
j_call: TRBJ2-1
v_call: TRBV27
d_call: NA
clone_size: NA

cdr3_nt: TGTGCCTGGAGAGGCACTGTACCGGGCCCCCCCGCGGGTTCACCCCTCCACTTT
cdr3_aa: CAWRGTVPGPPAGSPLHF
j_call: TRBJ1-6
v_call: TRBV30
d_call: NA
clone_size: NA

cdr3_nt: TGTGCCAGCAGCTTAGAGCGGGACAGGGGCAATCAGCCCCAGCATTTT
cdr3_aa: CASSLERDRGNQPQHF
j_call: TRBJ1-5
v_call: TRBV7-2
d_call: TRBD1
clone_size: NA

cdr3_nt: TGTGCTAGTGGTTTGGGAAGGGCCTGGGAGCCGAACACTGAAGCTTTCTTT
cdr3_aa: CASGLGRAWEPNTEAFF
j_call: TRBJ1-1
v_call: TRBV12-5
d_call: NA
clone_size: once

cdr3_nt: TGTGCCAGTAGTGATGCGACGGACGACTATGGCTACACCTTC
cdr3_aa: CASSDATDDYGYTF
j_call: TRBJ1-2
v_call: TRBV19
d_call: NA
clone_size: NA

cdr3_nt: TGCGCCAGCAGCTTTGCAGGGCTCTCTGGAAACACCATATATTTT
cdr3_aa: CASSFAGLSGNTIYF
j_call: TRBJ1-3
v_call: TRBV5-1
d_call: NA
clone_size: NA

cdr3_nt: TGCGCCAGCAGCCAGGCCTACAGGGTCGGTCAGCCCCAGCATTTT
cdr3_aa: CASSQAYRVGQPQHF
j_call: TRBJ1-5
v_call: TRBV4-1
d_call: NA
clone_size: few

cdr3_nt: TGTGCCATCAGTGAGGGGGGCTATGAGGATGGCTACACCTTC
cdr3_aa: CAISEGGYEDGYTF
j_call: TRBJ1-2
v_call: TRBV10-3
d_call: NA
clone_size: NA

cdr3_nt: TGTGCCAGCAGCCAAGGGGAGCGGTGGGGAGATACGCAGTATTTT
cdr3_aa: CASSQGERWGDTQYF
j_call: TRBJ2-3
v_call: TRBV4-2
d_call: NA
clone_size: NA

cdr3_nt: TGTGCCAGCTCACCACCGGGAGGCCGTTGGGAGCAGTACTTC
cdr3_aa: CASSPPGGRWEQYF
j_call: TRBJ2-7
v_call: TRBV18
d_call: NA
clone_size: NA

cdr3_nt: TGTGCCAGCAGCGTCTTTGATCGTACCGGGGAGCTGTTTTTT
cdr3_aa: CASSVFDRTGELFF
j_call: TRBJ2-2
v_call: TRBV9
d_call: NA
clone_size: NA

cdr3_nt: TGCAGCGTGGAGGATAGGGTTGGGTACACCATATATTTT
cdr3_aa: CSVEDRVGYTIYF
j_call: TRBJ1-3
v_call: TRBV29-1
d_call: NA
clone_size: NA

cdr3_nt: TGTGCCAGCACCTCGCTTCCAGCGAGAGAGCAGTACTTC
cdr3_aa: CASTSLPAREQYF
j_call: TRBJ2-7
v_call: TRBV27
d_call: NA
clone_size: once

cdr3_nt: TGTGCCAGCACCCTCCGGGGGACAGACTACGAGCAGTACTTC
cdr3_aa: CASTLRGTDYEQYF
j_call: TRBJ2-7
v_call: TRBV6-6
d_call: NA
clone_size: NA

cdr3_nt: TGTGCCAGCAGCTTGGTAAATACCAAAAACATTCAGTACTTC
cdr3_aa: CASSLVNTKNIQYF
j_call: TRBJ2-4
v_call: TRBV5-8
d_call: NA
clone_size: NA

cdr3_nt: TGTGCCAGCAGCGCCCGCCCTAGGGGGGGAATGAACACTGAAGCTTTCTTT
cdr3_aa: CASSARPRGGMNTEAFF
j_call: TRBJ1-1
v_call: TRBV14
d_call: NA
clone_size: NA

cdr3_nt: TGTGCCAGCTCACCCCTGGGACTAGCGGGTGAGCAGTTCTTC
cdr3_aa: CASSPLGLAGEQFF
j_call: TRBJ2-1
v_call: TRBV18
d_call: TRBD2
clone_size: NA

cdr3_nt: TGTGCCAGCTCCCATGAGGAGGCTTTCTTT
cdr3_aa: CASSHEEAFF
j_call: TRBJ1-1
v_call: TRBV18
d_call: NA
clone_size: NA

cdr3_nt: TGTGCCAGCAGCAGGGACGGCCCCTACGAGCAGTACTTC
cdr3_aa: CASSRDGPYEQYF
j_call: TRBJ2-7
v_call: TRBV5-8
d_call: NA
clone_size: NA

cdr3_nt: TGTGCCAGCAGCTTAGGACAAGGGGACGGCTACACCTTC
cdr3_aa: CASSLGQGDGYTF
j_call: TRBJ1-2
v_call: TRBV13
d_call: NA
clone_size: NA

cdr3_nt: TGTGCCAGCAGCCCCGGGACAGAGGATGAAAAACTGTTTTTT
cdr3_aa: CASSPGTEDEKLFF
j_call: TRBJ1-4
v_call: TRBV4-2
d_call: TRBD1
clone_size: NA

cdr3_nt: TGCAGCGTTGATGGGAGAAGCACAGATACGCAGTATTTT
cdr3_aa: CSVDGRSTDTQYF
j_call: TRBJ2-3
v_call: TRBV29-1
d_call: NA
clone_size: NA

cdr3_nt: TGTGCCAGCAGCTTAGACGCAGGGACGACCGGGGAGCTGTTTTTT
cdr3_aa: CASSLDAGTTGELFF
j_call: TRBJ2-2
v_call: TRBV11-3
d_call: NA
clone_size: NA

cdr3_nt: TGTGCCAGCAGCGCCGGGGGGGTAGGGTCTTCACCCCTCCACTTT
cdr3_aa: CASSAGGVGSSPLHF
j_call: TRBJ1-6
v_call: TRBV9
d_call: NA
clone_size: NA

cdr3_nt: TGTGCCAGCAGCCTACGACGTGGCGGGAAGCAAGAGACCCAGTACTTC
cdr3_aa: CASSLRRGGKQETQYF
j_call: TRBJ2-5
v_call: TRBV4-2
d_call: NA
clone_size: NA

cdr3_nt: TGTGCCATGGGGACAGGGGGCTCAGAGACCCAGTACTTC
cdr3_aa: CAMGTGGSETQYF
j_call: TRBJ2-5
v_call: TRBV2
d_call: TRBD1
clone_size: NA

cdr3_nt: TGCGCCAGCAGCCAAATAACAGGGGCCTACGAGCAGTACTTC
cdr3_aa: CASSQITGAYEQYF
j_call: TRBJ2-7
v_call: TRBV4-1
d_call: TRBD1
clone_size: NA

cdr3_nt: TGTGCCTGGACAGTTTTGGAGACCCAGTACTTC
cdr3_aa: CAWTVLETQYF
j_call: TRBJ2-5
v_call: TRBV30
d_call: NA
clone_size: NA

cdr3_nt: TGTGCCAGCAGCCGGGACGTAGGCTACGAGCAGTACTTC
cdr3_aa: CASSRDVGYEQYF
j_call: TRBJ2-7
v_call: TRBV6-6
d_call: NA
clone_size: NA

cdr3_nt: TGTGCCAGCAGGTCTGATCAGGGCCGTGGCTACACCTTC
cdr3_aa: CASRSDQGRGYTF
j_call: TRBJ1-2
v_call: TRBV6-5
d_call: NA
clone_size: NA

cdr3_nt: TGTGCCAGCAGCGTAGAATACCGAGGAGGTGGCTACACCTTC
cdr3_aa: CASSVEYRGGGYTF
j_call: TRBJ1-2
v_call: TRBV9
d_call: NA
clone_size: NA